The 27 T cell receptor beta chains reported below all come from one sample, sequenced in a study of blood T cell repertoires in COVID-19 (dated by TCRdb to 2020 to 2022). Preparation of the library involved the immunoSEQ multiplex PCR assay. Sourced from immuneACCESS, this table was stored by TCRdb with only in-frame sequences that have V and J called. A share of the clones is absent; for the studies checked, an unresolved V gene accounts for under half, and the remainder has no known explanation. Counted in this sample were 150,000 to 250,000 clones; 80% to 85% of them appeared once. The ten largest clones add up to 7.5% of the sample. The material sequenced was PBMCs or T cells enriched from blood (not recorded which). The receptors shown here come from a man aged 35-49 years who had recovered from COVID-19.

J is TRBJ1-2 and V is TRBV28; a weak D match, TRBD1 (5 bases). Germline V CDR1 and CDR2: MDHEN, SYDVKM. This CDR3 has 13 amino acids. Trimming cost V 4 bases and J 5 bases, with 11 bases left between them. CDR3 nucleotides: TGTGCCAGCAGTTCTCGGGGGGATTATGGCTACACCTTC. Protein: CASSSRGDYGYTF.

This chain joins TRBV3-1 (or the pseudogene TRBV3-2) and TRBJ2-1; 10 bases fit TRBD1. Germline loops: CDR1 LGHDT, CDR2 YNNKEL (reference sequence). This CDR3 region has 16 residues. J gave up 7 bases and V 5 bases, and 11 bases lay outside the gene matches. This CDR3 is CASSSPGTGVWNEQFF. The CDR3 region has the DNA TGTGCCAGCAGCTCCCCCGGGACAGGGGTGTGGAATGAGCAGTTCTTC.

The chain uses TRBV12-5 and TRBJ1-1; D may be TRBD1 (6 bases). CDR3 length equals 16 residues. V was shortened by 0 bases and J by 3 bases, with 14 bases between the two germline ends. Germline V CDR1 and CDR2: LGHNT, FRNRAP. CDR3 nucleotide sequence: TGTGCTAGTGGTTTGGTAGTGGGGGCATATGACACTGAAGCTTTCTTT. Its protein is CASGLVVGAYDTEAFF.

The chain is built from TRBV7-9 and TRBJ2-1, with D tentatively TRBD2 (6 bases). CDR1 is SEHNR, CDR2 FQNEAQ, per germline (reference sequence). V was shortened by 4 bases and J by 0 bases, with 13 bases between the two germline ends. This CDR3 spans 16 amino acids. The CDR3 loop is CASSWDFQSSYNEQFF. CDR3 DNA: TGTGCCAGCAGCTGGGACTTCCAGAGCTCCTACAATGAGCAGTTCTTC. The complete variable domain, with remaining parts taken from reference TRBV7-9 and TRBJ2-1, reads DTGVSQNPRHKITKRGQNVTFRCDPISEHNRLYWYRQTLGQGPEFLTYFQNEAQLEKSRLLSDRFSAERPKGSFSTLEIQRTEQGDSAMYLCASSWDFQSSYNEQFFGPGTRLTVL.

The chain uses TRBV3-1 (or the pseudogene TRBV3-2) and TRBJ2-5; D is possibly TRBD2 (7 bases). V shed 4 bases and J shed 2 bases, with 14 bases lying between them. The germline V gene encodes CDR1 LGHDT and CDR2 YNNKEL (reference sequence). This CDR3 region has 15 residues. The CDR3, as DNA: TGTGCCAGCAGCCCTCAGGCGGGGGCACAAGAGACCCAGTACTTC. Protein product: CASSPQAGAQETQYF.

In its sample, this clone was seen a few times. This rearrangement joins TRBV9 to TRBJ1-4; 10 bases match TRBD1. After removal of 2 bases from V and 6 bases from J, the junction contained 1 base not matched to a gene. The CDR3 sequence is 14 residues long. The V gene's germline CDR1 is SGDLS and CDR2 YYNGEE. The chain's CDR3 is CASSVGTGDEKLFF. CDR3 DNA: TGTGCCAGCAGCGTGGGGACAGGGGATGAAAAACTGTTTTTT.

Here the CDR3 DNA reads TGTGCTAGTGGTACGGGACAGAGCTCCTACAATGAGCAGTTCTTC. It is translated as CASGTGQSSYNEQFF. This chain uses TRBV12-5 with TRBJ2-1; the match to TRBD1 covers 7 bases. CDR3 length: 15 amino acids. The V gene's germline CDR1 is LGHNT and CDR2 FRNRAP. The V gene end was trimmed by 5 bases and the J gene end by 0 bases; junction bases not matched to a gene: 4.

The V and J genes are TRBV30 and TRBJ1-2; unclear D gene. V shed 4 bases and J shed 10 bases, with 16 bases lying between them. Germline CDR1 and CDR2: GTSNPN and SVGIG (reference sequence). The CDR3 length is 12 residues. Here the CDR3 reads CAWTLEGGDYTF. CDR3 in DNA: TGTGCCTGGACCCTGGAGGGTGGTGACTACACCTTC.

V is TRBV9 and J is TRBJ2-1, with 8 bases identical to TRBD2. V dropped 2 bases and J dropped 2; count of bases not matched to a gene: 6. From germline, CDR1 is SGDLS and CDR2 YYNGEE. This CDR3 has 16 residues. The CDR3 reads CASSVSSGRTYNEQFF. For the CDR3, the DNA is TGTGCCAGCAGCGTGTCTAGCGGGCGCACCTACAATGAGCAGTTCTTC.

The V and J genes are TRBV5-6 and TRBJ2-2; D not certain. CDR1 SGHDT and CDR2 YYEEEE come from the germline V gene. V lost 4 bases and J 3 bases, leaving 7 bases between the germline ends. The CDR3 sequence is 13 residues long. The CDR3 nucleotides are TGTGCCAGCAGCCTTAGTTACACCGGGGAGCTGTTTTTT. Amino acids: CASSLSYTGELFF. Full variable domain (rest looked up from reference TRBV5-6 and TRBJ2-2): DAGVTQSPTHLIKTRGQQVTLRCSPKSGHDTVSWYQQALGQGPQFIFQYYEEEERQRGNFPDRFSGHQFPNYSSELNVNALLLGDSALYLCASSLSYTGELFFGEGSRLTVL.

The chain couples TRBV7-2 to TRBJ2-7; no clear D. Per germline, CDR1 SGHTA and CDR2 FQGNSA. V was shortened by 0 bases and J by 2 bases, with 8 bases between the two germline ends. CDR3 size: 14 residues. In nucleotides, the CDR3 is TGTGCCAGCAGCTTAGCTCAATCAACCTACGAGCAGTACTTC. As protein: CASSLAQSTYEQYF.

CDR3 residues: CASKRGSNQPQHF. The CDR3 DNA reads TGTGCCAGCAAGCGGGGTAGCAATCAGCCCCAGCATTTT. This chain uses TRBV28 with TRBJ1-5; D is unresolved. Looked up from germline, CDR1 is MDHEN and CDR2 is SYDVKM. This CDR3 comprises 13 residues. Trimming removed 7 bases from V and 0 bases from J, with 7 bases in between.

This clone was detected a few times. The chain recombines TRBV5-4 with TRBJ2-1; 7 positions agree with TRBD1. In germline, CDR1 is SGHNT, CDR2 YYREEE (reference sequence). The CDR3 sequence is 16 residues long. Trimming at V came to 6 bases and at J to 2 bases, leaving 11 bases not matched to a gene. The DNA for the CDR3 is TGTGCCAGCAACAGGGGTGGGGGTGAGACCTACAATGAGCAGTTCTTC. It yields the protein CASNRGGGETYNEQFF.

V gene TRBV7-9 combines with J gene TRBJ1-2, with a possible D match to TRBD1 (5 bases). There are 13 residues in the CDR3. Trimming shortened V by 5 bases and J by 1 base, and 8 bases separated the two germline ends. Germline loops: CDR1 SEHNR, CDR2 FQNEAQ (reference sequence). The CDR3 sequence is CASSPDSNYGYTF. The CDR3 DNA sequence: TGTGCCAGCAGCCCCGACAGTAACTATGGCTACACCTTC.

The chain combines TRBV19 with TRBJ1-2, with 7 bases fitting TRBD1. Trimming at V came to 5 bases and at J to 4 bases, leaving 7 bases not matched to a gene. This CDR3 comprises 14 residues. Germline V lookup: CDR1 LNHDA, CDR2 SQIVND (reference sequence). For the CDR3, the DNA is TGTGCCAGTAGTGAGATCGCAGGGGGCTATGGCTACACCTTC. Amino acids: CASSEIAGGYGYTF.

This clone occurred a few times. This chain links TRBV3-1 (or the pseudogene TRBV3-2) with TRBJ1-2, with D perhaps TRBD1 (6 bases). This CDR3 has 14 residues. Germline V CDR1 and CDR2: LGHDT, YNNKEL (reference sequence). The ends were cut back, 0 bases at V and 8 bases at J, with 13 bases in the middle. CDR3: CASSQESQGKGYTF. CDR3 nucleotides: TGTGCCAGCAGCCAAGAAAGCCAGGGGAAAGGCTACACCTTC.

This clone has more than one count but fewer than ten. J is TRBJ2-3 and V is TRBV4-2; 8 nucleotides match TRBD1. This CDR3 comprises 18 residues. Germline V gene data show CDR1 as LGHNA and CDR2 as YNFKEQ. Trimming removed 0 bases from V and 5 bases from J; junction bases left unmatched: 13. The CDR3 region is CASSQDPGDRSDGDTQYF. The CDR3 coding sequence is TGTGCCAGCAGCCAAGACCCGGGGGACAGGAGTGACGGAGATACGCAGTATTTT.

This chain joins TRBV5-6 and TRBJ2-1; tentative D call: TRBD2 (5 bases). Trimming removed 2 bases from V and 6 bases from J, with 15 bases in between. Germline V lookup: CDR1 SGHDT, CDR2 YYEEEE. The CDR3 covers 15 residues. CDR3 in amino acids: CASSLLVGKFNEQFF. The CDR3 nucleotides are TGTGCCAGCAGCTTACTAGTCGGGAAGTTCAATGAGCAGTTCTTC.

The V and J genes are TRBV29-1 and TRBJ1-5; D remains ambiguous. CDR1 SQVTM and CDR2 ANQGSEA come from the germline V gene. This CDR3 spans 8 amino acids. V was clipped by 3 bases and J by 15 bases, with 6 bases between them. The CDR3 DNA is TGCAGCGTTGAGGGAGGGCATTTT. Amino acids: CSVEGGHF.

The chain employs TRBV30 and TRBJ2-2; D might be TRBD1 (6 bases). Germline V gives CDR1 GTSNPN, CDR2 SVGIG (reference sequence). The ends were cut back, 0 bases at V and 3 bases at J, with 17 bases in the middle. The CDR3 is 17 residues long. This CDR3 reads CAWSVSRTDYYTGELFF. The CDR3 bases are TGTGCCTGGAGTGTTAGTCGGACAGATTATTACACCGGGGAGCTGTTTTTT.

This clone appeared many times. The chain is built from TRBV10-3 and TRBJ1-1, with D uncertain. V lost 7 bases and J lost 4, with 13 bases in between. The germline V gene has CDR1 ENHRY and CDR2 SYGVKD. The CDR3 length is 13 residues. CDR3 sequence: CAIKGMGSTEAFF. The CDR3, as DNA: TGTGCCATCAAAGGGATGGGGAGCACTGAAGCTTTCTTT.

The chain recombines TRBV30 with TRBJ1-1; 9 bases are shared with TRBD1. Germline loops: CDR1 GTSNPN, CDR2 SVGIG (reference sequence). This CDR3 has 13 residues. V lost 5 bases and J lost 11; bases outside the gene matches: 12. The DNA for the CDR3 is TGTGCCTGGGTCCGGGACAGGGTGTTAGAGGCTTTCTTT. This gives the protein CAWVRDRVLEAFF.

The chain recombines TRBV19 with TRBJ1-2; D is undetermined. Trimming took off 11 bases at V and 4 bases at J, with 5 bases between the two ends. Per germline, CDR1 LNHDA and CDR2 SQIVND (reference sequence). There are 9 residues in the CDR3. This CDR3 reads CASSYGYTF. DNA of the CDR3: TGTGCCTCCAGCTATGGCTACACCTTC.

This chain links TRBV30 with TRBJ1-1, with a weak D call TRBD1 (5 bases). Germline CDR1 GTSNPN, CDR2 SVGIG (reference sequence). The V gene lost 3 bases and the J gene lost 3 bases, with 11 bases spanning the gap. The CDR3 is made up of 13 amino acids. CDR3 DNA sequence: TGTGCCTGGAGGGACATCATGCACACTGAAGCTTTCTTT. It specifies CAWRDIMHTEAFF.

The chain joins TRBV6-5 to TRBJ1-1; D is possibly TRBD1 (6 bases). The CDR3 sequence is 13 residues long. V shed 8 bases and J shed 1 base, with 11 bases lying between them. Germline values: CDR1 MNHEY, CDR2 SVGAGI. CDR3 protein: CASAGTTNTEAFF. DNA for the CDR3: TGTGCCAGCGCCGGGACAACGAACACTGAAGCTTTCTTT.

The chain employs TRBV30 and TRBJ2-1, with D perhaps TRBD2 (6 bases). The V gene's germline CDR1 is GTSNPN and CDR2 SVGIG (reference sequence). The CDR3 totals 13 residues. V was pared by 5 bases and J by 6 bases, with 14 bases between. CDR3 coding DNA: TGTGCCTGGGGAACGGGGGTGGGCAATGAGCAGTTCTTC. Translating it yields CAWGTGVGNEQFF. Supplemented by reference TRBV30 and TRBJ2-1, the full variable domain reads SQTIHQWPATLVQPVGSPLSLECTVEGTSNPNLYWYRQAAGRGLQLLFYSVGIGQISSEVPQNLSASRPQDRQFILSSKKLLLSDSGFYLCAWGTGVGNEQFFGPGTRLTVL.

This clone was picked up one time. This rearrangement joins TRBV5-1 to TRBJ1-1; 7 positions agree with TRBD1. Per the germline V gene, CDR1 is SGHRS and CDR2 is YFSETQ. The ends lost 4 bases at V and 0 bases at J; junction bases unmatched: 6. There are 15 residues in the CDR3. The CDR3 DNA reads TGCGCCAGCAGCCCCCGGGACAGAGTGAACACTGAAGCTTTCTTT. Translated: CASSPRDRVNTEAFF.